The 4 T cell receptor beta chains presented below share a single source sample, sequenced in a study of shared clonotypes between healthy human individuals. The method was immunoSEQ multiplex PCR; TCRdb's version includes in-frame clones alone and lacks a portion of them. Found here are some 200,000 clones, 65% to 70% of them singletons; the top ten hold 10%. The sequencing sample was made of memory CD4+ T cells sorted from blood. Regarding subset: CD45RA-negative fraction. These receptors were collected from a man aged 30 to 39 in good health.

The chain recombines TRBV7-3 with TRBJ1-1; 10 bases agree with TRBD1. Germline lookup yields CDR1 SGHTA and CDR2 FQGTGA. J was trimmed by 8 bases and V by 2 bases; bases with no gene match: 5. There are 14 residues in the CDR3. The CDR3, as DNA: TGTGCCAGCAGCTTATCGGGACAGGGGACAGAAGCTTTCTTT. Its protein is CASSLSGQGTEAFF.

The CDR3 DNA reads TGCGCCAGCAGCGAGAGCCCGGGACAGGGGGCTCCCGGTCTGGGTGGCTACACCTTC. It specifies CASSESPGQGAPGLGGYTF. V is TRBV5-1 and J is TRBJ1-2, with 12 bases identical to TRBD1. CDR1 is SGHRS and CDR2 is YFSETQ in the germline V gene. The CDR3 extends over 19 amino acids. The ends lost 4 bases at V and 7 bases at J; junction bases unmatched: 20.

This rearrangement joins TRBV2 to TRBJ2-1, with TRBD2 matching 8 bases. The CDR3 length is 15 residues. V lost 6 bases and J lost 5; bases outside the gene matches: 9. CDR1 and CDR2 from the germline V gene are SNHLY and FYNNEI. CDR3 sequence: CASRMGGRTNNEQFF. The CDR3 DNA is TGTGCCAGCAGGATGGGCGGGAGGACCAACAATGAGCAGTTCTTC.

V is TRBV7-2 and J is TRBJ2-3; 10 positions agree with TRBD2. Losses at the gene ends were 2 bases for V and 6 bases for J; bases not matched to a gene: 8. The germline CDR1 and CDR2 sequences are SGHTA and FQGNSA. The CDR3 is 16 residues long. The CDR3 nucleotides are TGTGCCAGCAGCTTATCTGGACTAGCGGCCGGCGATACGCAGTATTTT. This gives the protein CASSLSGLAAGDTQYF.